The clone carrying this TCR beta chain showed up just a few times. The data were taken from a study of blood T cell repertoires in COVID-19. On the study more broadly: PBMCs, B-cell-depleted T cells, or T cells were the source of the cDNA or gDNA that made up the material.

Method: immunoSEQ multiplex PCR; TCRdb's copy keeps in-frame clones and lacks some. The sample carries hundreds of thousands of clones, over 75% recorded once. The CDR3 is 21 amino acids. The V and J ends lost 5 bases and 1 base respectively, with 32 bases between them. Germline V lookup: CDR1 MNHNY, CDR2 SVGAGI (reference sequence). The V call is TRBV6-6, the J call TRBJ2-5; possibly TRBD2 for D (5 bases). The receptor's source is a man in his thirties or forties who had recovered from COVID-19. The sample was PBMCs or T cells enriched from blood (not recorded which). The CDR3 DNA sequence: TGTGCCAGCAGTCCTTGGGCGCCGGGGTTATTACAAAAGAAGTCCCAAGAGACCCAGTACTTC. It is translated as CASSPWAPGLLQKKSQETQYF.